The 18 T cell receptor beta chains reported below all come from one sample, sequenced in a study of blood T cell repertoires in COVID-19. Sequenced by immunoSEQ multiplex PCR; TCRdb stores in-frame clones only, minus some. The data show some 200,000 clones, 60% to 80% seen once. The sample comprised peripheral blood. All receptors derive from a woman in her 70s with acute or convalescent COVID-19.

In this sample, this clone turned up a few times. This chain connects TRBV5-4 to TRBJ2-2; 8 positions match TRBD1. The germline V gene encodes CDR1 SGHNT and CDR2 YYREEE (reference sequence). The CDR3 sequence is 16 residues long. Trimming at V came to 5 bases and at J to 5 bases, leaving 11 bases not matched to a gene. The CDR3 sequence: CASRQGGTGKTGELFF. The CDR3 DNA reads TGTGCCAGCAGACAAGGGGGGACAGGAAAGACCGGGGAGCTGTTTTTT.

The CDR3 is CASSQDPPIENGYSGRNEQFF. The CDR3 nucleotides are TGCGCCAGCAGCCAAGATCCTCCAATTGAGAATGGGTATAGCGGGAGGAATGAGCAGTTCTTC. The chain recombines TRBV4-1 with TRBJ2-1; 10 nucleotides match TRBD2. In germline, CDR1 is MGHRA, CDR2 YSYEKL. There are 21 residues in the CDR3. With V trimmed by 0 bases and J by 7 bases, 21 bases remained unmatched.

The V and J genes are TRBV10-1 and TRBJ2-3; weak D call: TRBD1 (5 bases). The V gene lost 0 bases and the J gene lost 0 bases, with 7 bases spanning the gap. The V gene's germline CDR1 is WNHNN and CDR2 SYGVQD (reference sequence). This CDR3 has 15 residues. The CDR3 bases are TGCGCCAGCAGTGAGTCGACAGTTAGCACAGATACGCAGTATTTT. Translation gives CASSESTVSTDTQYF.

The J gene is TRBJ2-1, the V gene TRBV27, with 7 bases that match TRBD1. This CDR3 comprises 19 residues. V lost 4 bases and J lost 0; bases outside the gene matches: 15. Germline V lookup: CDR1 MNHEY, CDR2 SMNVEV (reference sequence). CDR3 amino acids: CASSSGQDPRLSSYNEQFF. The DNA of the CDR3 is TGTGCCAGCAGTTCCGGACAGGACCCTCGGCTAAGCTCCTACAATGAGCAGTTCTTC.

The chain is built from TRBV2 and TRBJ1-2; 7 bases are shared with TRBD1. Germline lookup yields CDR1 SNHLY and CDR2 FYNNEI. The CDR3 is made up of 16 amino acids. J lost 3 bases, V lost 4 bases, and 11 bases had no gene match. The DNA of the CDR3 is TGTGCCAGCAGTGGGCTAAACAGGGGAGGCGACTATGGCTACACCTTC. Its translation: CASSGLNRGGDYGYTF.

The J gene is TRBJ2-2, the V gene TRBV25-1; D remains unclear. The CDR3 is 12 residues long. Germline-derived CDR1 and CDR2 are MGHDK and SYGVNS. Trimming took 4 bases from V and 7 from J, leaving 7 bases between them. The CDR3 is CASSGGGGELFF. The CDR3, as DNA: TGTGCCAGCAGTGGAGGCGGCGGGGAGCTGTTTTTT.

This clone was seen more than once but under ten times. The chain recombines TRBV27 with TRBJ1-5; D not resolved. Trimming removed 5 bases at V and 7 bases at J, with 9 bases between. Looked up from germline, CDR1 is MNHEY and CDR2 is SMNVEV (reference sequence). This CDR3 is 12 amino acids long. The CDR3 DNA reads TGTGCCAGCAGTCACCCAGGACAGCCCCAGCATTTT. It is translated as CASSHPGQPQHF.

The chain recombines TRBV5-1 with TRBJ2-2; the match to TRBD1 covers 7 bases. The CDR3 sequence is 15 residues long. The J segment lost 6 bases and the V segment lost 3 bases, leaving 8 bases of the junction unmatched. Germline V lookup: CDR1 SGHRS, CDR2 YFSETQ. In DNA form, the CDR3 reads TGCGCCAGCAGCTCCTCGACAGGGTCTCCCGGGGAGCTGTTTTTT. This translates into CASSSSTGSPGELFF.

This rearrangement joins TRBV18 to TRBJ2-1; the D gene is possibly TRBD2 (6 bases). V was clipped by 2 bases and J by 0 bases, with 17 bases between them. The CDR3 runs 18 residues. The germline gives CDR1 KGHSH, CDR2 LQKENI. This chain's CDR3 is CASSPILGGAISYNEQFF. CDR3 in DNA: TGTGCCAGCTCACCAATATTGGGCGGGGCCATCTCCTACAATGAGCAGTTCTTC.

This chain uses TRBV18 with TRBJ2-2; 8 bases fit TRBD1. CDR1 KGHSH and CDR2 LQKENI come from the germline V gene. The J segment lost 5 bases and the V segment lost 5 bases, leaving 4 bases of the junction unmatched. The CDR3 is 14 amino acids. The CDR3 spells CASSSRGRTGELFF. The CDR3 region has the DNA TGTGCCAGCTCATCCAGGGGGCGGACCGGGGAGCTGTTTTTT.

This CDR3 is CASSVGTGYTGELFF. The CDR3 DNA sequence: TGTGCCAGCAGCGTCGGGACAGGTTACACCGGGGAGCTGTTTTTT. The chain couples TRBV9 to TRBJ2-2, with 8 bases lining up with TRBD1. Germline V gives CDR1 SGDLS, CDR2 YYNGEE. V trimming: 2 bases; J trimming: 3 bases; junction bases outside the gene matches: 3. This CDR3 spans 15 amino acids.

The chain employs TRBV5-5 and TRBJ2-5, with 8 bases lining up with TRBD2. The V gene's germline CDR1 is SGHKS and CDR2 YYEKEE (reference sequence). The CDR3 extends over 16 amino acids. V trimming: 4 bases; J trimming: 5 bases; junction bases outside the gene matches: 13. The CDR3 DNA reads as TGTGCCAGCAGCAGGGACCCGGGACTAGTTCGGGAGACCCAGTACTTC. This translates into CASSRDPGLVRETQYF.

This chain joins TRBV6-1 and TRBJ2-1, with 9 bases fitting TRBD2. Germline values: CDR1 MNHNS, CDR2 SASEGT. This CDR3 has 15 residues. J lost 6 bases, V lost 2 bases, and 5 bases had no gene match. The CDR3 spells CASSEPAGGPNEQFF. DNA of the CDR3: TGTGCCAGCAGTGAACCGGCGGGAGGGCCCAATGAGCAGTTCTTC.

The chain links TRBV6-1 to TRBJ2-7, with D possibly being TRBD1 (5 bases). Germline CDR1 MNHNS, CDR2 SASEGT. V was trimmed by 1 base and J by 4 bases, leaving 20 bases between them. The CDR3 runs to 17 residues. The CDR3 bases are TGTGCCAGCAGTGAAGTTAGGGATTATGGGGCACGATACGAGCAGTACTTC. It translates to CASSEVRDYGARYEQYF.

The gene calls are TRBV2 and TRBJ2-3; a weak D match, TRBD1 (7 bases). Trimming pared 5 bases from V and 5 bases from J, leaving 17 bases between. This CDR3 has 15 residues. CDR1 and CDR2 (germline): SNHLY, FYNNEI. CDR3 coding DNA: TGTGCCAGCAGTTGGGGGGACAGCCCGCGAGATACGCAGTATTTT. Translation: CASSWGDSPRDTQYF.

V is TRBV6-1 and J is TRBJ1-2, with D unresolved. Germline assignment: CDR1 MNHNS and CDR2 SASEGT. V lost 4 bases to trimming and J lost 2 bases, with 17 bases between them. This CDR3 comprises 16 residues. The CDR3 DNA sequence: TGTGCCAGCAGTGTCTCTTCGGGCAGGAGGAACTATGGCTACACCTTC. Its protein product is CASSVSSGRRNYGYTF.

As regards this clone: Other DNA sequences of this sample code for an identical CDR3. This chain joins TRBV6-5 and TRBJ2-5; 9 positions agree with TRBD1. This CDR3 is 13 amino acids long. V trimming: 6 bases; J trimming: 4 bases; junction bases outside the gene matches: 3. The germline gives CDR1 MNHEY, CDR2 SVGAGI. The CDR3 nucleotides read TGTGCCAGCAGAGGACAGGGGAGAGAGACCCAGTACTTC. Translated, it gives CASRGQGRETQYF.

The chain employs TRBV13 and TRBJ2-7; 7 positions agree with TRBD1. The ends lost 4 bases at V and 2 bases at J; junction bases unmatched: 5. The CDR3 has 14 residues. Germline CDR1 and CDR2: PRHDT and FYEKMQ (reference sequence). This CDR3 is CASSSVTGTYEQYF. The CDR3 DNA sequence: TGTGCCAGCAGCTCCGTGACAGGGACCTACGAGCAGTACTTC.